These 24 T cell receptor beta chains originate from one sample sequenced in a study of neurological immune-mediated disorders. A single record per CDR3 protein comes from TCRdb applying MiXCR to the 5' RACE reads. The table shows 65,000 to 85,000 distinct CDR3 sequences, with approximately 5.8% occurring only once. Time point defined: longitudinal time-point 2. The sequenced material came from PBMCs. The receptors here all came from a woman aged 55-75 years with multiple sclerosis.

This clonotype was observed once. The rearrangement links TRBV28 to TRBJ2-7, with TRBD1 identical over 8 bases. Looked up from germline, CDR1 is MDHEN and CDR2 is SYDVKM. The CDR3 covers 14 residues. The ends lost 6 bases at V and 7 bases at J; junction bases unmatched: 11. The DNA of the CDR3 is TGTGCCAGCAGGCCTCAGGGGGCTGACACTGAGCAGTACTTC. It is translated as CASRPQGADTEQYF.

At least ten counts were recorded for this clonotype. The V gene is TRBV6-1, the J gene TRBJ1-6; D gene unclear. The V gene's germline CDR1 is MNHNS and CDR2 SASEGT. The germline V and J ends were trimmed by 6 bases and 0 bases, with 6 bases remaining between them. The CDR3 consists of 14 residues. The CDR3 is CASRVSSYNSPLHF. CDR3 bases: TGTGCCAGCAGGGTGAGCTCCTATAATTCACCCCTCCACTTT.

This clonotype has a count of ten or more. The J gene is TRBJ2-1, the V gene TRBV27; perhaps TRBD1 as D (6 bases). This CDR3 has 15 residues. Germline V gives CDR1 MNHEY, CDR2 SMNVEV (reference sequence). Trimming shortened V by 6 bases and J by 1 base, and 13 bases separated the two germline ends. The CDR3 DNA sequence: TGTGCCAGCAGGAGACAAGGGACATCCTACAATGAGCAGTTCTTC. As protein: CASRRQGTSYNEQFF.

This clonotype was observed many times. V usage is TRBV20-1 and J usage is TRBJ2-1; 9 positions match TRBD2. The CDR3 loop spans 14 amino acids. Losses at the gene ends were 1 base for V and 8 bases for J; bases not matched to a gene: 6. Germline V gene sequence: CDR1 DFQATT, CDR2 SNEGSKA (reference sequence). The CDR3 sequence: CSARGAGGNYEQFF. CDR3 coding DNA: TGCAGTGCTAGAGGAGCGGGGGGCAACTATGAGCAGTTCTTC.

This clonotype showed up many times. V usage is TRBV20-1 and J usage is TRBJ2-1; 8 bases are a match to TRBD2. The CDR3 runs 13 residues. The V gene's germline CDR1 is DFQATT and CDR2 SNEGSKA (reference sequence). V shed 6 bases and J 3 bases; nucleotides not matched to a gene: 4. CDR3 protein: CSAIGGVYNEQFF. The CDR3 coding sequence is TGCAGTGCCATCGGGGGGGTCTACAATGAGCAGTTCTTC.

The sample holds many counts of this clonotype. The V call is TRBV3-1, the J call TRBJ2-5; D gene unclear. This CDR3 is 15 amino acids long. V lost 0 bases and J 3 bases, leaving 11 bases between the germline ends. The V gene's germline CDR1 is LGHDT and CDR2 YNNKEL (reference sequence). CDR3 region: CASSQDPTGEETQYF. CDR3 in DNA: TGTGCCAGCAGCCAAGATCCGACTGGAGAAGAGACCCAGTACTTC.

This clonotype occurred many times. V and J are TRBV10-2 and TRBJ2-2; 8 bases align to TRBD2. The junction had 7 bases not matched to a gene; V was cut back by 7 bases and J by 0 bases. The CDR3 runs to 16 residues. Germline lookup yields CDR1 WSHSY and CDR2 SAAADI. The CDR3 spells CASTPQRGSNTGELFF. Here the CDR3 DNA reads TGCGCCAGCACCCCCCAGCGGGGGTCGAACACCGGGGAGCTGTTTTTT.

This clonotype appeared many times. The V call is TRBV7-9, the J call TRBJ2-3; D not certain. This CDR3 region has 13 residues. V dropped 7 bases and J dropped 1 base, with 9 bases sitting between them. CDR1 and CDR2 (germline): SEHNR, FQNEAQ (reference sequence). CDR3 loop: CASTPAGTDTQYF. In DNA, the CDR3 is TGTGCCAGCACCCCGGCCGGCACAGATACGCAGTATTTT.

This clonotype has a count of ten or more. The chain has TRBV20-1 and TRBJ2-5; tentative D call: TRBD2 (6 bases). V lost 5 bases and J 5 bases, leaving 21 bases between the germline ends. This CDR3 contains 15 residues. The germline V gene has CDR1 DFQATT and CDR2 SNEGSKA (reference sequence). The CDR3 loop reads CSASLVAGKVETQYF. CDR3 nucleotide sequence: TGCAGTGCTTCCCTTGTGGCGGGGAAGGTGGAGACCCAGTACTTC.

This clonotype was picked up many times. V and J are TRBV7-2 and TRBJ1-6; maybe TRBD1 (5 bases). The CDR3 length is 15 residues. With 2 bases removed from V and 9 bases from J, the gap between germline ends came to 14 bases. CDR1 is SGHTA, CDR2 FQGNSA, per germline. The chain's CDR3 is CASSLQGLGGSPLHF. The DNA for the CDR3 is TGTGCCAGCAGCTTACAAGGGCTGGGGGGTTCACCCCTCCACTTT.

This clonotype occurred many times. J is TRBJ1-5 and V is TRBV7-8, with TRBD1 identical over 7 bases. V shed 7 bases and J 2 bases; nucleotides not matched to a gene: 5. The CDR3 consists of 14 residues. Germline V CDR1 and CDR2: SGHVS, FQNEAQ. CDR3 in amino acids: CASNPGTGNQPQHF. CDR3 coding DNA: TGTGCCAGCAACCCCGGGACAGGCAATCAGCCCCAGCATTTT.

This clonotype has a count of ten or more. The chain employs TRBV5-1 and TRBJ1-4, with a possible D match to TRBD1 (5 bases). CDR3 length: 15 residues. Trimming removed 4 bases at V and 4 bases at J, with 14 bases between. Germline assignment: CDR1 SGHRS and CDR2 YFSETQ. Here the CDR3 DNA reads TGCGCCAGCAGCGAGTTGGGGACGGATAATGAAAAACTGTTTTTT. This encodes CASSELGTDNEKLFF.

This clonotype showed up many times. This chain joins TRBV7-8 and TRBJ2-1; TRBD2 matches at 8 bases. CDR3 length: 15 residues. Germline V CDR1 and CDR2: SGHVS, FQNEAQ. Trimming removed 3 bases from V and 4 bases from J; junction bases left unmatched: 5. CDR3 protein: CASSFTSGEYNEQFF. The CDR3 nucleotides are TGTGCCAGCAGCTTTACTAGCGGAGAGTACAATGAGCAGTTCTTC.

CDR3 DNA sequence: TGTGCCAGCAGCCCCTGGTCATTTGATCAGCCCCAGCATTTT. It translates to CASSPWSFDQPQHF. The chain carries TRBV7-2 and TRBJ1-5, with no clear D. The CDR3 loop spans 14 amino acids. Trimming left V 5 bases short and J 5 bases short, with 13 bases between. Per the germline V gene, CDR1 is SGHTA and CDR2 is FQGNSA.

This clonotype appeared many times. J is TRBJ1-2 and V is TRBV12-3 or TRBV12-4; D is unresolved. Trimming stripped 4 bases from V and 2 bases from J, with 5 bases between. This CDR3 is 12 amino acids long. CDR3 amino acids: CASSSQNYGYTF. CDR3 nucleotides: TGTGCCAGCAGTTCCCAGAACTATGGCTACACCTTC.

This clonotype was detected many times. The V gene is TRBV6-4, the J gene TRBJ1-5, with D perhaps matching TRBD1 (5 bases). The ends were cut back, 9 bases at V and 5 bases at J, with 14 bases in the middle. Per germline, CDR1 MRHNA and CDR2 SNTAGT. The CDR3 is made up of 13 amino acids. Written as DNA, the CDR3 is TGTGCCAGTGCCAGAGGGGAGGATCAGCCCCAGCATTTT. It specifies CASARGEDQPQHF.

This clonotype was seen many times. The chain has TRBV20-1 and TRBJ2-3; TRBD2 agrees at 9 bases. Germline trimming cut 3 bases from V and 0 bases from J; bases unmatched to any gene: 10. CDR3 length: 17 residues. Germline values: CDR1 DFQATT, CDR2 SNEGSKA (reference sequence). The DNA for the CDR3 is TGCAGTGCTAGGGGTCTTGGACTAGCGTCTAGCACAGATACGCAGTATTTT. Its protein product is CSARGLGLASSTDTQYF.

This clonotype was recorded at least ten times. This rearrangement joins TRBV27 to TRBJ2-7, with D possibly TRBD1 on 6 matching bases. Germline assignment: CDR1 MNHEY and CDR2 SMNVEV (reference sequence). This CDR3 has 16 residues. V was trimmed by 2 bases and J by 2 bases, leaving 16 bases between them. As DNA, the CDR3 is TGTGCCAGCAGTTTAGGTCAGGGGCCGGTTGCCTACGAGCAGTACTTC. This sequence encodes CASSLGQGPVAYEQYF.

Notes on this clonotype: A much larger clone is a single base away; this may be a read error. The rearrangement uses TRBV18 and TRBJ2-7; possible D gene TRBD1, 6 bases. Trimming cost V 3 bases and J 6 bases, with 21 bases left between them. The length of the CDR3 is 16 residues. Germline lookup yields CDR1 KGHSH and CDR2 LQKENI. This CDR3 is CASSPTLGRGNAEQYF. The CDR3 DNA follows: TGTGCCAGCTCACCGACCCTTGGCAGGGGTAATGCCGAGCAGTACTTC.

The chain carries TRBV5-1 and TRBJ2-6; D unresolved. The CDR3 contains 14 residues. The germline CDR1 and CDR2 sequences are SGHRS and YFSETQ. Trimming shortened V by 2 bases and J by 2 bases, and 5 bases separated the two germline ends. The CDR3 reads CASSLRPGANVLTF. The CDR3 DNA reads as TGCGCCAGCAGCTTAAGGCCTGGGGCCAACGTCCTGACTTTC.

The chain carries TRBV7-2 and TRBJ1-1; perhaps TRBD1 as D (5 bases). The CDR3 sequence is 15 residues long. The V gene lost 0 bases and the J gene lost 0 bases, with 8 bases spanning the gap. Germline CDR1 SGHTA, CDR2 FQGNSA. The CDR3 sequence is CASSLARGMNTEAFF. In DNA form, the CDR3 reads TGTGCCAGCAGCTTAGCACGGGGCATGAACACTGAAGCTTTCTTT.

This clonotype has a count of ten or more. CDR3 in amino acids: CASSLPGGGSYEQYF. Here the CDR3 DNA reads TGTGCCAGCAGCTTACCCGGGGGTGGCTCCTACGAGCAGTACTTC. This sequence joins TRBV7-2 and TRBJ2-7, with a tentative D call TRBD2 (6 bases). V was clipped by 2 bases and J by 0 bases, with 11 bases between them. The CDR3 is made up of 15 amino acids. Looked up from germline, CDR1 is SGHTA and CDR2 is FQGNSA.

The sample holds many counts of this clonotype. V usage is TRBV20-1 and J usage is TRBJ2-2; TRBD1 or TRBD2 may be the D gene (5 bases each). CDR1 DFQATT and CDR2 SNEGSKA come from the germline V gene (reference sequence). V lost 1 base and J 7 bases, leaving 13 bases between the germline ends. This CDR3 comprises 14 residues. The CDR3: CSARVPRGGGELFF. The CDR3 DNA reads TGCAGTGCTAGAGTACCCCGGGGCGGCGGGGAGCTGTTTTTT.

This clonotype occurred many times. V usage is TRBV25-1 and J usage is TRBJ1-2; D possibly corresponds to TRBD1 (5 bases). Between the trimmed V and J ends, which lost 5 bases and 4 bases, there was a span of 8 bases. The CDR3 consists of 12 residues. In germline, CDR1 is MGHDK, CDR2 SYGVNS. The CDR3 sequence: CASSLDSYGYTF. CDR3 in DNA: TGTGCCAGCAGTCTCGACAGCTATGGCTACACCTTC.